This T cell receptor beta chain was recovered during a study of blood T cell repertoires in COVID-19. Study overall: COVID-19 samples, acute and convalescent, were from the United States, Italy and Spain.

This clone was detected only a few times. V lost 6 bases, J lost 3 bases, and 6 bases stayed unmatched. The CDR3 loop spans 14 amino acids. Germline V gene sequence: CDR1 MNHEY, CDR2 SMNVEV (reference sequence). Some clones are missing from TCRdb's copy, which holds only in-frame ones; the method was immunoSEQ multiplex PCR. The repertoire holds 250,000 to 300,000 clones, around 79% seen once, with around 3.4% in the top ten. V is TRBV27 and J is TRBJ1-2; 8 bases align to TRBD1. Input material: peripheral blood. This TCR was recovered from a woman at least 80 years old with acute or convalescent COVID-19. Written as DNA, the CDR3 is TGTGCCAGCAGGGGGACAGGAAGGGACTATGGCTACACCTTC. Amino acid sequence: CASRGTGRDYGYTF.